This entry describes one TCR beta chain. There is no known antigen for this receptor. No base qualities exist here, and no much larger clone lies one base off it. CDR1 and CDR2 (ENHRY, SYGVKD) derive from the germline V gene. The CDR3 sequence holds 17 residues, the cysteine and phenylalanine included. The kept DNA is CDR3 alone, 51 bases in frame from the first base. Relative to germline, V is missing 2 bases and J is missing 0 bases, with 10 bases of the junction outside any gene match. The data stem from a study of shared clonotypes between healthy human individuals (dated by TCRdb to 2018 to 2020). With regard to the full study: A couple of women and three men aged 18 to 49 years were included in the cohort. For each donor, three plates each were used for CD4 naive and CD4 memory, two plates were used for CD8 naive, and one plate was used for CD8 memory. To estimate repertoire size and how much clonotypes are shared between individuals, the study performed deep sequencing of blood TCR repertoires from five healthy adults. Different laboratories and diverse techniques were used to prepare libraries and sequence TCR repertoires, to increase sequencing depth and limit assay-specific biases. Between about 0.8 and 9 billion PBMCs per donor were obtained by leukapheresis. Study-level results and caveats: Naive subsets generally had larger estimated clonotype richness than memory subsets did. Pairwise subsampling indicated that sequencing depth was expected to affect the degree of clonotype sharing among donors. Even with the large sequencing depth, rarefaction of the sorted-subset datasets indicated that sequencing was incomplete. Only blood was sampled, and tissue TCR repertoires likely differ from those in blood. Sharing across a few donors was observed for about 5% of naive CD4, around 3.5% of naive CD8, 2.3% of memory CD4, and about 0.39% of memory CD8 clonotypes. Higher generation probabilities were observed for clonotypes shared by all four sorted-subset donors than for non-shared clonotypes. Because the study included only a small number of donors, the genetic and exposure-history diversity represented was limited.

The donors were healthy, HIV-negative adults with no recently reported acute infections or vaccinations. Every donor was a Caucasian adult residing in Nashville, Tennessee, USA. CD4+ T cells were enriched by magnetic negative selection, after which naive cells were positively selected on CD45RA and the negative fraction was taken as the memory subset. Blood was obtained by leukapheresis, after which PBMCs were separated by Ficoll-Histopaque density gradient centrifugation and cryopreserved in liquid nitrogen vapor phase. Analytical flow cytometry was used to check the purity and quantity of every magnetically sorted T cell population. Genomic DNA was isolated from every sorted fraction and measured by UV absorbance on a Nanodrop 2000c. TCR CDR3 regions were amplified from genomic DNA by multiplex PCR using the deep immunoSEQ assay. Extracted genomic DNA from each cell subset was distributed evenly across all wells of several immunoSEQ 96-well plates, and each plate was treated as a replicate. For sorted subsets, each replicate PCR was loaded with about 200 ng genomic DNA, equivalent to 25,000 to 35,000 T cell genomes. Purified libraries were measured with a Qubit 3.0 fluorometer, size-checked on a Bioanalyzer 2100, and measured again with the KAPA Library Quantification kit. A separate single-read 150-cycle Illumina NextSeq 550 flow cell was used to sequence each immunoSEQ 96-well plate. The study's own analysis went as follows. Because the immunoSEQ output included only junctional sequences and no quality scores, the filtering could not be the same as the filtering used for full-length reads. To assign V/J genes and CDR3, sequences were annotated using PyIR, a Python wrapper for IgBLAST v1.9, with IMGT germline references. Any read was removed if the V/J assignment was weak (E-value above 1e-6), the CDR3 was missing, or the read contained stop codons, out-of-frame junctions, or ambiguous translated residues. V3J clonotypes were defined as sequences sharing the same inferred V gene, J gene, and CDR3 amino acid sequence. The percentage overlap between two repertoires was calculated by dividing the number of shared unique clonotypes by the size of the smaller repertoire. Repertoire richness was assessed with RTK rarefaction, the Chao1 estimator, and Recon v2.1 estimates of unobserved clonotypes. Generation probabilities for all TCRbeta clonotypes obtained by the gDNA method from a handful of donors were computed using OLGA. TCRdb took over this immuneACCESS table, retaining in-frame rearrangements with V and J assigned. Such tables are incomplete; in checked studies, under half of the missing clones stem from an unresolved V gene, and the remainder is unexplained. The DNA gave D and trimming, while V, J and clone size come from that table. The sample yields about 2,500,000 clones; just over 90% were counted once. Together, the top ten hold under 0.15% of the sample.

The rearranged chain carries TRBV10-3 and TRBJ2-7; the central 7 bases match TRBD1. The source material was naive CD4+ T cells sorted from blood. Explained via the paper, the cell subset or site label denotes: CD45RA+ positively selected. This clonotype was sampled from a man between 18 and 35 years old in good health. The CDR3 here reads CAISEGTEGPSSYEQYF. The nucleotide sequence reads TGTGCCATCAGTGAGGGGACAGAGGGGCCGAGCTCCTACGAGCAGTACTTC.